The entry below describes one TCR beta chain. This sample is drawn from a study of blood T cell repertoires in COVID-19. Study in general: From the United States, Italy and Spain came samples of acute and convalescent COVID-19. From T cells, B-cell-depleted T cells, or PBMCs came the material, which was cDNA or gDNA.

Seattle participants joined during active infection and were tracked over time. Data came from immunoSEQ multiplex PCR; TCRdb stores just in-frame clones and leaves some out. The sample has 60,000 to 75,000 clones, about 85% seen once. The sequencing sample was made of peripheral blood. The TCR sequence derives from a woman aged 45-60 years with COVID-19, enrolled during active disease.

CDR3 sequence: CASRQLAGGRGDTQYF. For the CDR3, the DNA is TGTGCCAGCAGGCAACTAGCGGGAGGGCGAGGAGATACGCAGTATTTT. The chain carries TRBV2 and TRBJ2-3; 13 nucleotides line up with TRBD2. The germline gives CDR1 SNHLY, CDR2 FYNNEI. The CDR3 has 16 residues. After removal of 6 bases from V and 5 bases from J, the junction contained 8 bases not matched to a gene.